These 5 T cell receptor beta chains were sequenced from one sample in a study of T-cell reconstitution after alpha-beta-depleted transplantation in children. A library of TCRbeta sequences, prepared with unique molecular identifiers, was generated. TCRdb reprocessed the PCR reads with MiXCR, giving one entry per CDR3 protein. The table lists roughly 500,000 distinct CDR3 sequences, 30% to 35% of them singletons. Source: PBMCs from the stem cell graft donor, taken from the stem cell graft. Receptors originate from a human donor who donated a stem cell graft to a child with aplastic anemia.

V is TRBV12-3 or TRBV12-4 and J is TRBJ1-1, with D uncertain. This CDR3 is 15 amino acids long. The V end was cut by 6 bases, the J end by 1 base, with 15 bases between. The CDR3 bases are TGTGCCAGCAGCCCCATCGGGCAGAAGAACACTGAAGCTTTCTTT. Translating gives CASSPIGQKNTEAFF.

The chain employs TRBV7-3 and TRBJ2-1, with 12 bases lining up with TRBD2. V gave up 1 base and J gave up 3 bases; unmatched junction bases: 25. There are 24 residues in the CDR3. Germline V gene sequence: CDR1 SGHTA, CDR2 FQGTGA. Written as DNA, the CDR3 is TGTGCCAGCAGCTTAAATGCCCAGGGGGCAGGGTACGAACTAGCGGGAGGTAACTACAATGAGCAGTTCTTC. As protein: CASSLNAQGAGYELAGGNYNEQFF.

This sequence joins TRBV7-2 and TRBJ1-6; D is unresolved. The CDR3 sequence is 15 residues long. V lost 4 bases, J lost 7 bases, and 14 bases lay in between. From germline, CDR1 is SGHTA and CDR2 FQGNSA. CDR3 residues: CASSSQLSRNSPLHF. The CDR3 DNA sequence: TGTGCCAGCAGCTCGCAACTGAGTCGCAATTCACCCCTCCACTTT.

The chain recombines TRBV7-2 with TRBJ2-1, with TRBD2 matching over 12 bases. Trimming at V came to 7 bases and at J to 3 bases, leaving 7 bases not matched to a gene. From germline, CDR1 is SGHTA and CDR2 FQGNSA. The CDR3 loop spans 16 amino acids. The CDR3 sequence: CASIPGLAGIYNEQFF. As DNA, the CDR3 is TGTGCCAGCATCCCCGGACTAGCGGGAATCTACAATGAGCAGTTCTTC.

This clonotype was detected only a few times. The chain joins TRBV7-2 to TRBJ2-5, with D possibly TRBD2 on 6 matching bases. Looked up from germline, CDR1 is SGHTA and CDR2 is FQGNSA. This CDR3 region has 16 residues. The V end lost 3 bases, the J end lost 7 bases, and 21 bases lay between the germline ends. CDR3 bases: TGTGCCAGCAGCTTCGGTGGTACAGGCCACGGGGGGACCCAGTACTTC. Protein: CASSFGGTGHGGTQYF.